This TCR beta chain was sequenced for a study of naive and memory T cell subsets. Overall study findings and caveats: TCR transcript changes with activation or differentiation may affect this RNA method.

Amplification of ligated cDNA took four PCR rounds with SP2 and nested alpha and beta constant primers. Alpha and beta constant region primers primed reverse transcription for blood and skin samples. TCRdb reprocessed the 5' RACE reads with MiXCR, giving one entry per CDR3 protein. Among around 56,000 distinct CDR3 sequences listed, less than 10% were seen once. TCR cDNA received a 3' ligated oligonucleotide that carried a UMI. Whole-blood samples were 2.5 to 3 ml of peripheral blood from healthy adult volunteers. V was clipped by 7 bases and J by 4 bases; unmatched bases: 12. This CDR3 is 15 amino acids long. Germline CDR1 MNHNS, CDR2 SASEGT. This clonotype was detected ten times or more. Its specificity is unknown.

This chain links TRBV6-1 with TRBJ1-2; the match to TRBD1 covers 7 bases. The receptor comes from a female donor in good health. In nucleotides, the CDR3 is TGTGCCAGCACCCTTCTGAAAGGGGGCTTCTATGGCTACACCTTC. Its translation is CASTLLKGGFYGYTF.